Presented here are 12 T cell receptor beta chains from one specimen sequenced in a study of breast tumors, draining lymph nodes, adjacent tissues. TCRdb independently ran MiXCR on the multiplex PCR reads; one entry per CDR3 protein. In the table there are some 120,000 distinct CDR3 sequences, 15% to 20% of which are singletons. Samples came from axillary lymph nodes draining the breast cancer. Input material: axillary lymph node tissue. The source of these receptors is a female donor with breast cancer. Some clones in this sample may be carry-over from other donors' samples.

There are many counts of this clonotype. This sequence joins TRBV5-1 and TRBJ2-1; 7 positions agree with TRBD2. This CDR3 is 17 amino acids long. CDR1 SGHRS and CDR2 YFSETQ come from the germline V gene. V lost 0 bases and J lost 4; bases outside the gene matches: 10. CDR3 DNA sequence: TGCGCCAGCAGCTTGGCTTCGCGACTAGCTGGATACAATGAGCAGTTCTTC. The encoded protein is CASSLASRLAGYNEQFF.

This clonotype has ten or more counts. V and J are TRBV24-1 and TRBJ2-3, with 8 bases fitting TRBD1. The CDR3 consists of 14 residues. CDR1 KGHDR and CDR2 SFDVKD come from the germline V gene. V shed 2 bases, J shed 5 bases, and the junction held 2 bases outside the gene matches. The CDR3 here is CATSDYDRGDTQYF. The CDR3 DNA sequence: TGTGCCACCAGTGATTACGACAGGGGAGATACGCAGTATTTT.

The CDR3 bases are TGCGCCAGCAGCCAAGATCGAGACCTATCTCTAGAGACCCAGTACTTC. This gives the protein CASSQDRDLSLETQYF. The rearrangement joins TRBV4-1 to TRBJ2-5; D is unresolved. The germline V gene encodes CDR1 MGHRA and CDR2 YSYEKL. The length of the CDR3 is 16 residues. Trimming left V 0 bases short and J 4 bases short, with 15 bases between.

The table lists this clonotype with many counts. This chain connects TRBV9 to TRBJ2-7, with 11 bases that match TRBD2. The length of the CDR3 is 14 residues. Trimming cost V 4 bases and J 4 bases; bases outside gene matches: 4. The germline V gene encodes CDR1 SGDLS and CDR2 YYNGEE. The CDR3 region is CASSPGTSGYEQYF. For the CDR3, the DNA is TGTGCCAGCAGCCCCGGGACTAGCGGATACGAGCAGTACTTC.

In this sample, this clonotype turned up many times. The chain uses TRBV20-1 and TRBJ2-1; 7 positions match TRBD2. The CDR3 is 14 amino acids. Germline CDR1 DFQATT, CDR2 SNEGSKA (reference sequence). V was pared by 7 bases and J by 0 bases, with 6 bases of the junction left unmatched. The CDR3 DNA reads as TGCAGTGTCGGCGGGGGTATCTCCTACAATGAGCAGTTCTTC. The encoded protein is CSVGGGISYNEQFF.

This clonotype was counted at least ten times. The chain couples TRBV15 to TRBJ2-5; 15 positions match TRBD2. The CDR3 covers 17 residues. V lost 2 bases and J lost 5; bases outside the gene matches: 6. Germline V gene data show CDR1 as LNHNV and CDR2 as YYDKDF (reference sequence). CDR3 nucleotides: TGTGCCACCAGCAGATGGACTAGCGGGGGGGCAGCCGAGACCCAGTACTTC. Its protein product is CATSRWTSGGAAETQYF.

This clonotype was observed at least ten times. The rearrangement uses TRBV9 and TRBJ2-7; D is unclear. Trimming stripped 7 bases from V and 1 base from J, with 12 bases between. CDR1 and CDR2 (germline): SGDLS, YYNGEE. This CDR3 spans 13 amino acids. The CDR3 region is CASVTEESYEQYF. CDR3 in DNA: TGTGCCAGCGTCACAGAGGAATCCTACGAGCAGTACTTC.

With regard to this clonotype: Just one base apart from a much larger clone, this may be a read error. The chain couples TRBV5-4 to TRBJ2-7; TRBD2 matches at 7 bases. This CDR3 has 14 residues. Per the germline V gene, CDR1 is SGHNT and CDR2 is YYREEE (reference sequence). The CDR3 protein is CASSWRGTSYERYF. The CDR3 nucleotides are TGTGCCAGCAGCTGGCGGGGGACCTCCTACGAGCGGTACTTC.

This clonotype was counted ten times or more. The rearrangement joins TRBV12-3 or TRBV12-4 to TRBJ2-7; D could derive from TRBD1 or TRBD2 (5 bases each). The CDR3 loop spans 12 amino acids. Deletions cut 8 bases from V and 7 bases from J, with 15 bases between. CDR3 bases: TGTGCCAGCGCCGGGACCTCGTGGGAGCAGTACTTC. The encoded protein is CASAGTSWEQYF.

This clonotype was seen many times. The rearrangement uses TRBV19 and TRBJ1-5; TRBD1 might be the D (5 bases). Trimming removed 6 bases at V and 2 bases at J, with 14 bases between. The CDR3 loop spans 15 amino acids. Germline V gene data show CDR1 as LNHDA and CDR2 as SQIVND (reference sequence). For the CDR3, the DNA is TGTGCCAGTAGGACATCGGGGCTGGGCAATCAGCCCCAGCATTTT. This translates into CASRTSGLGNQPQHF.

This clonotype was seen ten or more times. The rearrangement joins TRBV7-9 to TRBJ2-7, with 8 bases aligning to TRBD1. The CDR3 has 13 amino acids. V dropped 4 bases and J dropped 5; count of bases not matched to a gene: 4. Germline V gene sequence: CDR1 SEHNR, CDR2 FQNEAQ (reference sequence). The CDR3 nucleotides read TGTGCCAGCAGCTCACAGGGGGTCGACGAGCAGTACTTC. Translating gives CASSSQGVDEQYF.

About this clonotype: A read error may explain this, as a much larger clone is one base away. The chain couples TRBV3-1 to TRBJ1-6, with 7 bases that match TRBD1. Germline-derived CDR1 and CDR2 are LGHDT and YNNKEL (reference sequence). The CDR3 extends over 14 amino acids. The junction had 5 bases not matched to a gene; V was cut back by 5 bases and J by 7 bases. The CDR3 sequence: CASSDREGNSPLHF. The DNA for the CDR3 is TGTGCCAGCAGCGACAGGGAGGGAAATTCACCCCTCCACTTT.